This is a list of T cell receptor beta chains from one sample in a study of vaccination effects on CD4 cells after COVID-19. What these receptors recognize is not known. TCRdb's table, derived via immunoSEQ multiplex PCR, lists solely in-frame clones and lacks some. The table has tens of thousands of clones, around two thirds seen once. This specimen consisted of CD4+ T cells from PBMCs cultured with HCoV-229E spike peptides, obtained after COVID-19 vaccination. The source is a human donor who received a COVID-19 vaccine. CDR3s include the opening cysteine and the closing phenylalanine or tryptophan. The D gene is left open where the match is weak. Size is omitted from some rows. Given values are once, few, many or a class for expanded clones.

length: 13
V: TRBV28
size: -
D: -
J: TRBJ1-1
DNA: TGTGCCAGCGGGATGGGGAGAAACACTGAAGCTTTCTTT
CDR3: CASGMGRNTEAFF

length: 14
V: TRBV6-2/TRBV6-3
size: once
D: -
J: TRBJ2-1
DNA: TGTGCCAGCAGTTCACAGGTAAACTACAATGAGCAGTTCTTC
CDR3: CASSSQVNYNEQFF

length: 14
V: TRBV7-8
size: few
D: TRBD1
J: TRBJ1-2
DNA: TGTGCCAGCAGCTTGACAGGGGGCGTCTATGGCTACACCTTC
CDR3: CASSLTGGVYGYTF

length: 11
V: TRBV29-1
size: -
D: -
J: TRBJ1-4
DNA: TGCAGCGTTGTCACAGGCGAAAAACTGTTTTTT
CDR3: CSVVTGEKLFF

length: 14
V: TRBV7-2
size: -
D: -
J: TRBJ1-1
DNA: TGTGCCAGCAGCCCGGTAGGGGGAATCACTGAAGCTTTCTTT
CDR3: CASSPVGGITEAFF

length: 14
V: TRBV24-1
size: once
D: -
J: TRBJ2-1
DNA: TGTGCCACCAGTCCGGGACATTCCTACAATGAGCAGTTCTTC
CDR3: CATSPGHSYNEQFF

length: 16
V: TRBV27
size: -
D: TRBD2
J: TRBJ2-1
DNA: TGTGCCAGCAGTTTCTTTGTGGGGGGGGTCTACAATGAGCAGTTCTTC
CDR3: CASSFFVGGVYNEQFF

length: 17
V: TRBV5-6
size: -
D: TRBD1
J: TRBJ1-6
DNA: TGTGCCAGCAGCTTCTTTGGGACAGGGGGTTATAATTCACCCCTCCACTTT
CDR3: CASSFFGTGGYNSPLHF

length: 15
V: TRBV19
size: once
D: TRBD1
J: TRBJ1-2
DNA: TGTGCCAGTAGGTCCCAGGTAGGGGGCAGCTATGGCTACACCTTC
CDR3: CASRSQVGGSYGYTF

length: 12
V: TRBV28
size: once
D: -
J: TRBJ1-2
DNA: TGTGCCAGCAGTTTGCCCCCTCGCGGCTACACCTTC
CDR3: CASSLPPRGYTF

length: 15
V: TRBV9
size: -
D: TRBD2
J: TRBJ2-2
DNA: TGTGCCAGCAGCGCTAGCGGGGGGTTCACCGGGGAGCTGTTTTTT
CDR3: CASSASGGFTGELFF